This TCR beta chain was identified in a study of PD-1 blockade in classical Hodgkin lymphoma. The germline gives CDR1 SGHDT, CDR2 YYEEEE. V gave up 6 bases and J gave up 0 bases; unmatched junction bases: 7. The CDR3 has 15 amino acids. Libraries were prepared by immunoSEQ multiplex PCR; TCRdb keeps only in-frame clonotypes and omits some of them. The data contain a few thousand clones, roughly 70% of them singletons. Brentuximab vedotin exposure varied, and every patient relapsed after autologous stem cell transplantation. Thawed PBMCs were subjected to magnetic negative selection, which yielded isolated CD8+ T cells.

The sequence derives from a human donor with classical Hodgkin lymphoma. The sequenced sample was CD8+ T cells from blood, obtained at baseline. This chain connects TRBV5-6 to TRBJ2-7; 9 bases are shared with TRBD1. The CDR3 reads CASIADRGSSYEQYF. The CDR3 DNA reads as TGTGCCAGCATCGCCGACAGGGGGTCCTCCTACGAGCAGTACTTC.